This T cell receptor beta chain was identified in a study of T cells in localized non-small cell lung cancer (TCRdb year 2020). As for the study more broadly: The study analyzed T cell repertoires of approximately 240 early-stage NSCLC patients, comparing tumors and uninvolved tumor-adjacent lungs. All 230 or so NSCLC patients in the cohort were treatment-naive and had localized lung tumors that were resected. The mean age of the NSCLC patients was just over 65 years, with 120 to 150 men and 85 to 110 women.

At diagnosis, peripheral blood, uninvolved tumor-adjacent lung and tumor were collected and were preserved as a mix of fresh-frozen and FFPE material. For TCR repertoire profiling, blood samples were analyzed in the form of peripheral blood mononuclear cells. From cysteine to phenylalanine, the CDR3 is 15 amino acids long. Of the read, only the CDR3 DNA is kept; its 45 bases are in frame from base 1. Here V drops 6 bases and J drops 2 bases, and the junction holds 6 bases not matched to any gene. The germline V gene yields MDHEN for CDR1 and SYDVKM for CDR2. The immunoSEQ Assay was used to sequence TCR beta CDR3 regions from DNA. On the study's bioinformatics: To compute T cell density, TCR beta template counts were normalized to usable DNA, which was estimated by amplifying housekeeping genes. Richness was estimated using the preseqR package, with extrapolation to 400,000 templates for PBMC samples and to 120,000 templates for tissue samples. Clonality was taken to be one minus Pielou's evenness. Differential abundance testing on productive amino-acid clonotypes, with a minimum total count of 5 and an alpha of 0.1, was used to identify tissue-enriched TCRs. The Jaccard Index and the Morisita Overlap Index were used to quantify repertoire overlap between compartments. GLIPH clustered TCR beta CDR3s with public tetramer-defined viral CDR3s; viral motifs required at least three viral sequences plus V-gene enrichment. Imported from immuneACCESS, the table was reduced by TCRdb to in-frame sequences with V and J called. These copies leave out some clones; in studies compared against another copy, an unresolved V gene accounts for under half, and the cause of the remainder is not known. V and J calls and clone size are those listed in that table; D and trimming were worked out from the DNA. Present in this sample are tens of thousands of clones, 90% to 95% of which were seen just once. The ten largest clones add up to just under 20% of the sample.

What the authors observed across the whole study: A median of about 55 of the top 100 tumor clones were detected in paired uninvolved adjacent lung, and around 30 of these tumor clones were also found among the top 100 clones of the paired uninvolved adjacent lung. Higher T cell density in blood was associated with longer overall survival, whereas higher clonality in adjacent lung was associated with shorter survival. Uninvolved tumor-adjacent lung showed the highest T cell clonality, higher than tumor, which suggests more focused antigenic responses in the adjacent lung. Because multi-region tumor sequencing was not done, intratumor heterogeneity could not be ruled out. Because the study design was exploratory, TCR variables were selected using unadjusted p-values without false-discovery rate correction.

Comment on this clone: Its antigen is still unknown. It has no much larger one-base neighbor in the sample; base qualities were not kept.

The rearrangement joined TRBV28 to TRBJ2-7, with 11 bases aligning to TRBD2. The source was peripheral blood, collected before any cancer treatment. This sequence was found in a man aged 40-75 years with stage I lung adenocarcinoma. The CDR3 amino acid sequence is: CASSLRTSGPYEQYF. Read as DNA, the sequence is TGTGCCAGCAGCCTCCGGACTAGCGGGCCCTACGAGCAGTACTTC.